This TCR beta chain originates from a study of blood T cells in healthy people across ages. Study-level information: Roughly one uniquely barcoded beta molecule per two T cells was captured.

Study-level findings and limits: Observed TCR beta diversity per million T cells went down as age went up. This fall followed a roughly linear course with age.

Germline CDR1 and CDR2: SGHAT and FQNNGV. The CDR3 extends over 12 amino acids. Trimming took off 3 bases at V and 5 bases at J, with 5 bases between the two ends. The extraction recovered at least 5.5 micrograms of total RNA per sample. This clonotype showed up just a few times. Its antigen is undetermined. A J-beta primer mix and a sample-barcoded 5' primer were used in a second PCR of about 7 to 12 cycles. TCRdb re-analysed the 5' RACE reads in MiXCR, keeping a single row per CDR3 protein. The sample has about 760,000 distinct CDR3 sequences, roughly 25% seen once. These data were also reused for a study on T cells of mothers and their children. From that second work: Reads obtained per mother exceeded 8.5 million TCR beta CDR3 reads, with approximately 3 million obtained per child.

This sequence joins TRBV11-2 and TRBJ2-1; D remains unclear. Sequencing was performed on blood. This receptor was identified in a boy younger than 18 in good health. CDR3: CASSFFNNEQFF. In nucleotides, the CDR3 is TGTGCCAGCAGCTTTTTCAACAATGAGCAGTTCTTC.